These 13 T cell receptor beta chains came from one sample sequenced in a study of cytomegalovirus exposure and HLA in healthy donors. A multiplex PCR was run with 60 Vbeta primers and 13 Jbeta primers. Profiling relied on immunoSEQ multiplex PCR, and the TCRdb table lists in-frame clones only, not all of them. The table shows some 120,000 clones, with about 70% occurring only once. The material sequenced was PBMCs. These receptor sequences come from a woman aged 25 to 45 in good health and CMV-seronegative.

This clone was counted a single time. The chain links TRBV6-6 to TRBJ1-5; unclear D gene. Germline V CDR1 and CDR2: MNHNY, SVGAGI (reference sequence). The CDR3 length is 12 residues. V was trimmed by 6 bases and J by 7 bases, leaving 10 bases between them. The CDR3 loop reads CASSPPGQPQHF. The DNA of the CDR3 is TGTGCCAGCAGCCCCCCCGGGCAGCCCCAGCATTTT.

This chain links TRBV4-3 with TRBJ2-3; 11 nucleotides line up with TRBD1. CDR1 LGHNA and CDR2 YSLEER come from the germline V gene. With 5 bases clipped from V and 4 bases from J, the junction kept 2 bases outside the gene matches. The CDR3 spans 14 residues. Here the CDR3 DNA reads TGCGCCAGCAGCGGACAGGGGGCCCCAGATACGCAGTATTTT. As protein: CASSGQGAPDTQYF.

The CDR3 region is CASGRTGEGYTF. CDR3 nucleotides: TGTGCCAGCGGTAGAACAGGGGAAGGCTACACCTTC. The V gene is TRBV6-1, the J gene TRBJ1-2; 7 bases are a match to TRBD1. Germline V CDR1 and CDR2: MNHNS, SASEGT. Losses at the gene ends were 8 bases for V and 8 bases for J; bases not matched to a gene: 8. CDR3 length: 12 amino acids.

This clone was detected only once. The chain uses TRBV10-2 and TRBJ2-2, with 7 bases that match TRBD2. The germline V gene encodes CDR1 WSHSY and CDR2 SAAADI. V shed 9 bases, J shed 3 bases, and the junction held 4 bases outside the gene matches. The CDR3 loop spans 13 amino acids. The CDR3 spells CASKRGDTGELFF. CDR3 DNA: TGCGCCAGTAAGCGGGGAGACACCGGGGAGCTGTTTTTT.

This rearrangement joins TRBV30 to TRBJ1-5; D perhaps matches TRBD1 (5 bases). V lost 4 bases, J lost 4 bases, and 11 bases lay in between. The CDR3 runs to 13 residues. CDR1 is GTSNPN and CDR2 is SVGIG in the germline V gene (reference sequence). CDR3 in amino acids: CAWKAGRNQPQHF. CDR3 nucleotide sequence: TGTGCCTGGAAAGCGGGACGGAATCAGCCCCAGCATTTT.

The rearrangement joins TRBV6-5 to TRBJ1-3; the D is unclear. Germline CDR1 is MNHEY and CDR2 is SVGAGI. Trimming removed 5 bases at V and 4 bases at J, with 12 bases between. The length of the CDR3 is 14 residues. The CDR3 coding sequence is TGTGCCAGCAGTATGTTAATGGGCGGAAACACCATATATTTT. Translation: CASSMLMGGNTIYF.

The chain uses TRBV20-1 and TRBJ2-7, with unresolved D. Germline V CDR1 and CDR2: DFQATT, SNEGSKA (reference sequence). The CDR3 is made up of 11 amino acids. V lost 0 bases, J lost 4 bases, and 4 bases lay in between. CDR3 DNA sequence: TGCAGTGCTAGAGACGGGTACGAGCAGTACTTC. This sequence encodes CSARDGYEQYF.

This chain uses TRBV30 with TRBJ1-4; TRBD1 aligns across 8 bases. Germline V gene data show CDR1 as GTSNPN and CDR2 as SVGIG (reference sequence). The CDR3 loop spans 16 amino acids. CDR3 sequence (DNA): TGTGCTCATCGGCGGCAGGGGGCTGGTGCTAATGAAAAACTGTTTTTT. Its protein product is CAHRRQGAGANEKLFF.

J is TRBJ1-1 and V is TRBV5-4, with TRBD1 matching over 8 bases. The CDR3 totals 14 residues. Germline lookup yields CDR1 SGHNT and CDR2 YYREEE (reference sequence). V lost 4 bases, J lost 2 bases, and 4 bases stayed unmatched. DNA of the CDR3: TGTGCCAGCAGCGCGGACAGGGCCAACACTGAAGCTTTCTTT. Its protein product is CASSADRANTEAFF.

The count of this clone is one. Other DNA sequences within the sample encode an identical CDR3. V gene TRBV9 combines with J gene TRBJ1-1; D ambiguous. V was shortened by 0 bases and J by 2 bases, with 8 bases between the two germline ends. Germline V gene sequence: CDR1 SGDLS, CDR2 YYNGEE. The CDR3 extends over 14 amino acids. This CDR3 reads CASSVVRGNTEAFF. In DNA form, the CDR3 reads TGTGCCAGCAGCGTAGTTCGGGGAAACACTGAAGCTTTCTTT.

This clone appeared a few times. This chain joins TRBV6-1 and TRBJ2-3; tentatively, D is TRBD2 (6 bases). V was cut by 0 bases and J by 2 bases, with 12 bases left in between. CDR1 and CDR2 from the germline V gene are MNHNS and SASEGT. This CDR3 contains 16 residues. The CDR3 reads CASSEAGLKFTDTQYF. In DNA, the CDR3 is TGTGCCAGCAGTGAAGCGGGACTCAAATTCACAGATACGCAGTATTTT.

The chain links TRBV4-3 to TRBJ1-2; D is ambiguous. Germline V lookup: CDR1 LGHNA, CDR2 YSLEER. The CDR3 is 15 residues long. V dropped 1 base and J dropped 0 bases, with 9 bases sitting between them. The DNA of the CDR3 is TGCGCCAGCAGCCAAGTGGGCAGCCCTAACTATGGCTACACCTTC. The encoded protein is CASSQVGSPNYGYTF.

This clone turned up a few times. The chain combines TRBV5-1 with TRBJ2-1, with TRBD2 matching 10 bases. There are 15 residues in the CDR3. V lost 6 bases to trimming and J lost 3 bases; unmatched junction nucleotides: 6. Germline-derived CDR1 and CDR2 are SGHRS and YFSETQ. The chain's CDR3 is CASTRTSGFYNEQFF. Written as DNA, the CDR3 is TGCGCCAGCACCAGGACTAGCGGCTTCTACAATGAGCAGTTCTTC. The full variable domain, its missing parts supplied by reference TRBV5-1 and TRBJ2-1, is KAGVTQTPRYLIKTRGQQVTLSCSPISGHRSVSWYQQTPGQGLQFLFEYFSETQRNKGNFPGRFSGRQFSNSRSEMNVSTLELGDSALYLCASTRTSGFYNEQFFGPGTRLTVL.